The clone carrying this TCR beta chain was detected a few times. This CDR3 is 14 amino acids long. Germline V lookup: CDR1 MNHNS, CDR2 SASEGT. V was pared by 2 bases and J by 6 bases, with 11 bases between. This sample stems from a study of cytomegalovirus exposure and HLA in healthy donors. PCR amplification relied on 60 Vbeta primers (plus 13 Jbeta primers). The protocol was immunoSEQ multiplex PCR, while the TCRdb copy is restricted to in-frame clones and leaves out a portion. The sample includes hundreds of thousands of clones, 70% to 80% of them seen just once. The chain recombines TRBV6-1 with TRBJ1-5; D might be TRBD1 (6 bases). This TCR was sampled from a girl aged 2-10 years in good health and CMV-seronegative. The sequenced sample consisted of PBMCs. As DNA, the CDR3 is TGTGCCAGCAGTGAATGGGGGGGCTTTCAGCCCCAGCATTTT. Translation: CASSEWGGFQPQHF.